A selection of T cell receptor beta chains follows, all from one sample in a study of T cells in Graves' hyperthyroidism and ophthalmopathy. TCRdb re-derived calls from the multiplex PCR reads in MiXCR, one entry per CDR3 protein. The sample lists approximately 510,000 distinct CDR3 sequences, 40% to 50% occurring once. The sequencing sample was made of peripheral blood or thyroid tissue (not recorded which). The receptor source for this set is an adult woman with Graves' disease, either hyperthyroidism or ophthalmopathy (not recorded which). Each CDR3 is given with its conserved first and last residue.

length,V,J,CDR3
14,TRBV12-3/TRBV12-4,TRBJ1-5,CASSQGQGLGHEHF
15,TRBV20-1,TRBJ1-5,CSAAGPAVTLQPQHF
16,TRBV4-1,TRBJ2-7,CASSPLKQDPSYEQYF
12,TRBV27,TRBJ2-2,CASRTGAGELFF
13,TRBV7-9,TRBJ2-5,CASTPKAEETQYF
11,TRBV20-1,TRBJ2-5,CSASGSGTQYF
13,TRBV12-3/TRBV12-4,TRBJ2-7,CASSSQNRGEQYF
12,TRBV7-2,TRBJ1-2,CAGSLGPYGYTF
15,TRBV25-1,TRBJ1-3,CASSQQGYSGNTIYF
13,TRBV5-1,TRBJ2-2,CASSPGNTGELFF
16,TRBV7-6,TRBJ2-7,CASSPVTGTGSHEQYF
14,TRBV20-1,TRBJ2-5,CSAQDPWGQETQYF
14,TRBV20-1,TRBJ1-1,CSAIPDRAGTEAFF
12,TRBV11-2,TRBJ2-5,CASSTARETQYF
15,TRBV28,TRBJ2-7,CASVSGSGQAYEQYF
14,TRBV20-1,TRBJ2-2,CSAKDAENTGELFF
13,TRBV19,TRBJ1-2,CASSTQGGRGYTF
13,TRBV7-9,TRBJ1-2,CASSNDGLYGYTF
14,TRBV12-3/TRBV12-4,TRBJ1-6,CASSVPGAGSPLHF
15,TRBV7-9,TRBJ1-2,CASSFGTVVSYGYTF
14,TRBV10-3,TRBJ1-5,CAISVGGVGQPQHF
15,TRBV7-9,TRBJ2-7,CASSQLLAGPYEQYF
15,TRBV7-2,TRBJ1-2,CASSPTAGTNYGYTF
15,TRBV6-5,TRBJ2-7,CASSAGGSLHYEQYF
13,TRBV5-1,TRBJ1-2,CASSLGRLYGYTF
17,TRBV19,TRBJ1-5,CASSIPSWQGGDQPQHF
15,TRBV20-1,TRBJ2-7,CSATPRDRAFYEQYF
17,TRBV9,TRBJ2-5,CASSQGGTGGQYETQYF
14,TRBV25-1,TRBJ1-6,CASTRQGRNSPLHF
15,TRBV7-8,TRBJ2-7,CASSPPEGLAGEQYF
14,TRBV10-2,TRBJ2-7,CASNTRDHNYEQYF
15,TRBV10-3,TRBJ1-2,CAISSGLIAFYGYTF
13,TRBV7-2,TRBJ1-4,CASSLDLGEKLFF
15,TRBV20-1,TRBJ2-3,CSARASGTWRDTQYF
13,TRBV6-5,TRBJ2-7,CASSYSGAYEQYF
14,TRBV5-1,TRBJ2-5,CASSPGTQMEAQYF
17,TRBV5-1,TRBJ1-5,CASSQFGGPYSNQPQHF
13,TRBV24-1,TRBJ2-7,CATSDSASGEQYF
14,TRBV20-1,TRBJ1-1,CSASPVPGPTEAFF
14,TRBV7-2,TRBJ2-7,CASSRILAAYEQYF
13,TRBV7-3,TRBJ2-7,CASSPPSGDEQYF
14,TRBV4-1,TRBJ1-1,CASKVNHGNTEAFF
11,TRBV7-9,TRBJ1-2,CASSSDGGPFF
14,TRBV2,TRBJ2-1,CASHDRDVSNEQFF
16,TRBV5-1,TRBJ1-1,CATSRGTGVSDTEAFF
15,TRBV10-2,TRBJ2-6,CASGRGFSGANVLTF
15,TRBV6-2/TRBV6-3,TRBJ1-1,CASSYRTGSDTEAFF
15,TRBV6-5,TRBJ1-4,CASSETAAVDEKLFF
9,TRBV10-3,TRBJ2-7,CARGEEQYF
15,TRBV7-7,TRBJ2-3,CASSSGTGGTDTQYF